This record concerns one T cell receptor beta chain sequence. V was pared by 2 bases and J by 6 bases, with 13 bases between. Germline CDR1 reads LGHNA; CDR2 reads YSLEER. The CDR3 sequence is 14 residues long. The sample comes from a study of sequential checkpoint blockade in melanoma. Study details: Randomization was 1:1 between first-line nivolumab→ipilimumab and ipilimumab→nivolumab.

Assay: immunoSEQ multiplex PCR; the TCRdb copy retains only in-frame clones and omits some. The sample contains some 40,000 clones, about 88% of which appear only once. Specified treatment: randomized to nivolumab then ipilimumab (arm A) or the reverse (arm B). The material sequenced was CD8+ T cells sorted from blood (inferred from file names), taken from a patient given nivolumab and ipilimumab in sequence. This rearrangement joins TRBV4-3 to TRBJ1-1; D is undetermined. The sequence was collected from a human donor with melanoma. This CDR3 is CASSQPSTGSEAFF. CDR3 in DNA: TGCGCCAGCAGCCAACCCTCAACGGGGTCTGAAGCTTTCTTT.